This TCR beta chain came from a study of blood T cell dynamics during melanoma immunotherapy. Sample time point: week 3, after first cycle of checkpoint inhibitor. The CDR3 runs 15 residues. V was trimmed by 1 base and J by 2 bases, leaving 12 bases between them. Germline V gene lookup returns CDR1 MNHNS and CDR2 SASEGT. Libraries were prepared by immunoSEQ multiplex PCR; TCRdb keeps only in-frame clonotypes and omits some of them. The sample has roughly 9,700 clones, 75% to 90% seen once. The source material was blood, sampled from a patient treated with checkpoint blockade. The V call is TRBV6-1, the J call TRBJ2-7; D uncertain. The source is a human donor with melanoma. CDR3 coding DNA: TGTGCCAGCAGTGAAGGTGCCCGGAGAACCTACGAGCAGTACTTC. Translated: CASSEGARRTYEQYF.